The 2 T cell receptor beta chains below were found in one sample sequenced in a study of shared clonotypes between healthy human individuals. Using immunoSEQ multiplex PCR, the repertoire was profiled, and TCRdb retains in-frame clones only, with some absent. The sample carries roughly 2,300,000 clones, around 93% recorded once. Material for sequencing was naive CD4+ T cells from PBMCs. Subset indicated: CD45RA+ positively selected. The receptors shown here come from a man younger than 30 in good health. Some clones in this sample may be carry-over from other donors' samples.

The chain joins TRBV2 to TRBJ2-1; the match to TRBD2 covers 11 bases. Germline CDR1 and CDR2: SNHLY and FYNNEI. This CDR3 is built from 19 residues. With 3 bases clipped from V and 5 bases from J, the junction kept 15 bases outside the gene matches. For the CDR3, the DNA is TGTGCCAGCAGTGAGATGAGGAGGCTAGCGGGAGGTCGCAACAATGAGCAGTTCTTC. The encoded protein is CASSEMRRLAGGRNNEQFF.

For the CDR3, the DNA is TGTGCCAGCAGTGGCGGACAGGGGGCGATTTGGGGCTACACCTTC. This encodes CASSGGQGAIWGYTF. The chain combines TRBV28 with TRBJ1-2; TRBD1 matches 11 bases. Germline V gene data show CDR1 as MDHEN and CDR2 as SYDVKM. The CDR3 is made up of 15 amino acids. V shed 5 bases, J shed 8 bases, and the junction held 10 bases outside the gene matches.